This TCR beta chain was recorded in a study of cytomegalovirus exposure and HLA in healthy donors (dated by TCRdb to 2017 to 2019). Looking at the study overall: In an earlier analysis of under 600 of the donors, 250 to 350 Gb of sequence data and 90 million to 120 million unique TCR beta sequences from 150 million to 200 million T cells were reported. Approximately 310 gigabases of sequencing data and around 88 million unique TCR sequences made up an early release that covered fewer than 650 HLA-typed donors. Among the approximately 400 genotyped donors, approximately 82% belonged to the genetic ancestry cluster associated with self-reported Caucasian donors. The study aimed to test whether cataloging public T cell receptors could reveal signatures of past pathogen exposure. The study profiled the T cell repertoires of fewer than 850 subjects by immunosequencing and related them to cytomegalovirus serostatus. Besides the first cohort of 666 subjects, a separate validation cohort made up of 90 to 150 different subjects was used. High-throughput TCR immunosequencing, statistical association of individual TCRs with disease status, and machine learning were combined to predict cytomegalovirus infection status. In a later analysis, previously published TCR beta repertoires from roughly 710 donors were re-analyzed and high-resolution HLA genotyping was added so that TCR occurrence patterns could be studied. Rather than drawing on any new phenotypic data, the later analysis identified candidate immune exposures from TCR beta sequences and the way those sequences occurred across donors. In an earlier analysis of roughly 540 of the donors, high-throughput TCR beta sequencing was used to judge whether each TCR beta V gene segment behaved as functional or pseudogenic. Donor age, sex, ethnicity and CMV serostatus were compiled alongside the repertoire data. Genome-wide SNP genotypes for about 65% of the 666 donors were used in a later genetic analysis, which treated that subset as a discovery cohort. All discovery cohort repertoires had been generated on a single sequencing platform. HLA typing included class I and class II loci at four-digit resolution. The number of donors typed differed by locus, with roughly 620-630 for A, B, C, DRB1 and DQB1, roughly 520 for DQA1, 600 to 610 for DPA1, and approximately 470 for DPB1. Several DR-DQ haplotypes were handled as single units for association and clustering, since linkage in the cohort was strong. Across approximately 420 genotyped donors of the cohort, an average of approximately 240,000 unique TCR beta nucleotide sequences per donor were sequenced, and 15% to 20% of those sequences were non-productive.

The library relied on the immunoSEQ multiplex PCR assay. A mixture of 60 forward primers for TCR Vbeta segments and 13 reverse primers for TCR Jbeta segments was used in the multiplex PCR. Amplification of the CDR3 region of rearranged TCR beta genes was performed with a multiplex PCR assay on genomic DNA. The Illumina HiSeq System was used to sequence the amplified TCR beta libraries as 87-base-pair reads. The authors processed their data as follows. In a later analysis, tens of millions of unique TCR beta chains were counted across the 500 to 850 repertoires, and about 9.9 million of these chains were shared by at least two donors. To remove PCR and sequencing errors, raw reads were error-corrected and collapsed into unique sequences using a nearest-neighbor algorithm that merged closely related sequences. To assign V, D and J gene segments, CDR3 sequences were aligned to IMGT reference sequences. For a sequence to be retained, a match of at least six nucleotides to both a V gene segment and a J gene segment was required. Rearrangements were called productive when the CDR3 lacked stop codons and stayed in frame with V and J; all others were non-productive. Following IMGT convention, CDR3 was defined as the stretch from the second conserved V-encoded cysteine up to the conserved J-encoded phenylalanine. In an earlier analysis of more than 550 of the donors, sequences lacking an unambiguous match to a single V gene segment were excluded. In an earlier analysis of around 590 of the donors, a V segment was called functional when productive rearrangements were above 56.7%, and segregating when the standard deviation between donors exceeded 5%. A statistical classification framework was developed to diagnose cytomegalovirus status using the catalog of TCR beta chain sequences. In a later analysis, TCR nucleotide sequences were compared against IMGT/GENE-DB human TR gene sequences so that V and J genes could be assigned. Using the TCRdist pipeline, a later analysis assigned CDR3 sequences along with most-parsimonious VDJ recombination scenarios. In a later analysis, every TCR beta chain was defined by the combination of its CDR3 amino acid sequence and its V-gene family, and reads without a unique V-gene family were dropped. In a later analysis, 550 to 650 highly shared, low-generation-probability nucleotide sequences were removed to address suspected cross-contamination and a sequencing artifact. A later analysis calculated a clonal expansion index for each public chain from normalized within-repertoire ranks of inferred template counts. Generation probabilities in a later analysis came from a VDJ recombination model fitted to out-of-frame rearrangements, and those results were checked against IGoR. A later analysis scored TCR-TCR, TCR-HLA and TCR-CMV co-occurrence with hypergeometric tests, applying a repertoire-size bias correction to TCR pairs. In a later analysis, false discovery rates were estimated by permuting HLA or CMV assignments 20 times. In a later analysis, co-occurring TCRs were grouped using DBSCAN, and TCRdist sequence similarity was added for clustering within HLA-allele-positive subsets. Co-occurrence clustering excluded repertoires with fewer than 30,000 or more than 120,000 public chains, plus five with anomalous nucleotide sharing. In TCRdb, the immuneACCESS table is reduced to in-frame sequences with V and J assigned. These tables do not hold every clone; where another copy was compared, an unresolved V gene accounts for under half, and the others remain unexplained. From that table come the V and J calls and clone size; the DNA was used to work out D and trimming. A total of more than 95,000 clones appear in this sample, 65% to 85% of them only once. 2.5% to 3.5% of the sample lies in the top ten.

As for this clone: Its target antigen remains unknown. No much larger clonotype is one base removed from it; base qualities were not supplied.

In total, around 600 healthy bone marrow donors made up the cohort. Cohort members were all nominally healthy when sampled, although unrecorded immune exposures were likely present. The donor tested CMV seropositive and was one of the 289 seropositive cohort members. A peripheral blood sample was provided by each donor, and peripheral blood mononuclear cells were used for TCR beta sequencing. The Qiagen DNeasy Blood Extraction Kit was used to extract genomic DNA from the blood cell samples. Summary of the overall study and its limitations: The only immune exposure information available for the cohort was CMV serostatus. Fewer than 20 rarely observed V segments, including chromosome 9 orphons, were excluded from the earlier analysis of several hundred of the donors because counts were too low. The presence/absence analyses assumed that sequencing depth was roughly uniform across donors, and that assumption may not be true. Linkage disequilibrium might explain the correlated functional status among segregating V segments, but an unknown experimental factor could not be ruled out. V-gene and J-gene trimming of TCR beta chains was associated with a missense DCLRE1C variant in a later genetic analysis, and the association was replicated in an independent cohort. According to the authors, the approach could potentially be generalized to other disease states and immunological phenotypes. At a false discovery rate of 0.05, a later analysis linked 16,951 TCR beta sequences to specific HLA alleles. A later analysis found that most CMV-associated TCR beta chains appeared HLA-restricted, with HLA associations seemingly driven largely by CMV exposure. According to a later analysis, parvovirus B19, influenza, CMV and Epstein-Barr virus appeared linked to several top co-occurrence clusters. A further reported finding was that TCR beta sequences accurately predicted the HLA-A and HLA-B alleles for most subjects in the first cohort. Most TCR sequences were seen in very few donors, while some public TCRs were found in many individuals. Because some donors lacked HLA typing at each locus, the association tests relied only on the typed subset. In an earlier analysis of about 600 of the donors, most TCR beta V segments appeared in productive rearrangements about 87% or about 30% of the time, broadly matching IMGT annotations. According to a later genetic analysis, donors in an Asian-associated ancestry cluster had fewer N-insertions in productive TCRs than the approximately 650-donor mean. A few of the identified cytomegalovirus-associated TCR beta chains were confirmed in vitro to be specific for cytomegalovirus antigens. A total of around 150 TCR beta chains were listed by the study as associated with cytomegalovirus. According to a later analysis, TCR association rates differed among HLA loci, with DRB1 alleles showing the most associated TCRs and HLA-C alleles showing the fewest. Only TCR beta chains were sequenced in this cohort, and the absence of alpha or paired-chain data limited detectable features. The classifier was reported to diagnose cytomegalovirus status with high specificity and sensitivity in both the original and validation cohorts. When HLA alleles, especially DR and DQ, strongly co-occurred, attributing TCR associations to individual alleles was difficult. Some IMGT-functional V segments, including TRBV6-2 and TRBV6-3, could not be told apart with the 87-base-pair reads, so those segments were excluded. A later analysis found that HLA-associated TCR beta chains were more clonally expanded and had lower generation probabilities than equally common non-associated chains. A cluster of highly shared sequence variants was judged likely to represent a technical artifact of the sequencing pipeline.

V gives up 5 bases and J gives up 5 bases, and the segment between their germline ends measures 10 bases. The CDR3 starts with the cysteine, ends with the phenylalanine, and has 11 residues. Solely the CDR3 DNA is kept, with 33 bases framed from the first base. The germline V gene (reference sequence) provides CDR1 GTSNPN and CDR2 SVGIG. Sequencing was carried out using PBMCs. Rearrangement joined TRBV30 to TRBJ2-7, with TRBD1 perhaps the D gene, on 6 matching bases. This clonotype was sampled from a female donor in good health and CMV-seropositive. The sequenced DNA: TGTGCCTGGGGGGGACAAAACGAGCAGTACTTC. Its product reads: CAWGGQNEQYF.